This T cell receptor beta chain derives from a study of shared clonotypes between healthy human individuals. Only in-frame clones appear in the TCRdb table, and some are missing; sequencing was by immunoSEQ multiplex PCR. The sample includes approximately 1.4 million clones, nearly 99% seen only once; the top ten take 0.45%. Germline CDR1 SEHNR, CDR2 FQNEAQ (reference sequence). The V gene lost 0 bases and the J gene lost 3 bases, with 12 bases spanning the gap. The CDR3 is 16 residues long. The receptor was isolated from a man aged 25 to 40 in good health. The chain uses TRBV7-9 and TRBJ1-3; tentatively, D is TRBD1 (5 bases). The sequencing input was naive CD4+ T cells sorted from blood. This sample's subset: CD45RA+ positively selected. CDR3 nucleotides: TGTGCCAGCAGCTTAGCTCTTTCAGGGATTGGAAACACCATATATTTT. Residues: CASSLALSGIGNTIYF.